These 25 T cell receptor beta chains originate from one sample sequenced in a study of yellow fever vaccine responses in identical twins. Using its own MiXCR run on the RT-PCR reads, TCRdb lists one record per CDR3 protein. The table includes tens of thousands of distinct CDR3 sequences, approximately 54% detected once. The material sequenced was T cells from blood (PBMCs), unsorted or a sorted subset (not recorded which), taken before or after yellow fever vaccination (not recorded which). Receptors originate from a woman between 18 and 29 years old who received the yellow fever vaccine.

In this sample, this clonotype turned up a few times. The V call is TRBV10-3, the J call TRBJ1-2; the D is unclear. In germline, CDR1 is ENHRY, CDR2 SYGVKD. Trimming stripped 2 bases from V and 5 bases from J, with 12 bases between. The CDR3 totals 14 residues. CDR3 nucleotides: TGTGCCATCAGTGAGGCCGAGGGATTATATGGCTACACCTTC. Its translation: CAISEAEGLYGYTF.

The V call is TRBV11-1, the J call TRBJ1-2; 7 bases are a match to TRBD1. Germline loops: CDR1 SGHAT, CDR2 FQDESV (reference sequence). The CDR3 is 18 residues long. The J segment lost 7 bases and the V segment lost 3 bases, leaving 20 bases of the junction unmatched. CDR3 sequence reads: CASSLSPGQKRRVVGYTF. The CDR3 nucleotides read TGTGCCAGCAGCTTGAGTCCGGGACAGAAACGCAGGGTGGTTGGCTACACCTTC.

This clonotype was seen only a few times. This chain links TRBV11-1 with TRBJ2-1; TRBD1 matches at 7 bases. V dropped 9 bases and J dropped 2; count of bases not matched to a gene: 7. Germline CDR1 reads SGHAT; CDR2 reads FQDESV (reference sequence). The CDR3 has 14 amino acids. CDR3 nucleotides: TGTGCCAGTATACCGGGACAGACCTACAATGAGCAGTTCTTC. This codes for CASIPGQTYNEQFF.

The rearrangement joins TRBV19 to TRBJ1-2; D is unresolved. Trimming stripped 6 bases from V and 2 bases from J, with 1 base between. Germline-derived CDR1 and CDR2 are LNHDA and SQIVND (reference sequence). CDR3 length: 10 residues. CDR3 loop: CASRNYGYTF. The CDR3 nucleotides are TGTGCCAGTAGAAACTATGGCTACACCTTC.

This clonotype was observed a handful of times. The rearrangement joins TRBV5-6 to TRBJ2-2, with 9 bases aligning to TRBD1. Trimming took 4 bases from V and 4 from J; bases not matched to a gene: 8. Germline lookup yields CDR1 SGHDT and CDR2 YYEEEE. There are 16 residues in the CDR3. The CDR3 is CASSPYRGRGTGELFF. The CDR3 coding sequence is TGTGCCAGCAGCCCTTACAGGGGGCGAGGCACCGGGGAGCTGTTTTTT. Supplemented by reference TRBV5-6 and TRBJ2-2, the full variable domain reads DAGVTQSPTHLIKTRGQQVTLRCSPKSGHDTVSWYQQALGQGPQFIFQYYEEEERQRGNFPDRFSGHQFPNYSSELNVNALLLGDSALYLCASSPYRGRGTGELFFGEGSRLTVL.

The CDR3 reads CAISELAGNTEAFF. The CDR3 coding sequence is TGTGCCATCAGTGAGTTGGCAGGGAACACTGAAGCTTTCTTT. V is TRBV10-3 and J is TRBJ1-1; D call uncertain. Germline CDR1 ENHRY, CDR2 SYGVKD. The V end lost 1 base, the J end lost 1 base, and 7 bases lay between the germline ends. This CDR3 has 14 amino acids.

This chain connects TRBV4-1 to TRBJ2-1; 9 bases fit TRBD1. Trimming removed 4 bases from V and 10 bases from J; junction bases left unmatched: 11. The CDR3 contains 15 residues. The germline gives CDR1 MGHRA, CDR2 YSYEKL. The DNA of the CDR3 is TGCGCCAGCAGCCGCGTCCGGGACAGGGTTGGCGAGCAGTTCTTC. Encoded protein: CASSRVRDRVGEQFF.

The chain couples TRBV13 to TRBJ2-5; D might be TRBD1 or TRBD2, each matching 5 bases. V dropped 8 bases and J dropped 6 bases, with 19 bases sitting between them. CDR1 is PRHDT, CDR2 FYEKMQ, per germline (reference sequence). The CDR3 extends over 14 amino acids. CDR3 bases: TGTGCCAGCGAGTACGGTGGGGCCGGGAAGACCCAGTACTTC. Translating it yields CASEYGGAGKTQYF.

This clonotype was counted between two and nine times. V is TRBV29-1 and J is TRBJ2-1, with D possibly matching TRBD2 (5 bases). With 2 bases removed from V and 2 bases from J, the gap between germline ends came to 7 bases. Germline CDR1 is SQVTM and CDR2 is ANQGSEA. The CDR3 length is 13 residues. Here the CDR3 DNA reads TGCAGCGTTGAAACACTAGCCTACAATGAGCAGTTCTTC. Translated: CSVETLAYNEQFF.

The CDR3 loop is CASSLVSSGRYNEQFF. The CDR3 nucleotides are TGTGCCAGCAGCTTAGTTTCTAGCGGGAGATACAATGAGCAGTTCTTC. The gene calls are TRBV7-6 and TRBJ2-1; 10 bases align to TRBD2. V lost 1 base and J lost 4; bases outside the gene matches: 4. The CDR3 runs to 16 residues. Germline V CDR1 and CDR2: SGHVS, FNYEAQ.

This clonotype was seen once. V usage is TRBV25-1 and J usage is TRBJ1-1; no firm D call. CDR1 MGHDK and CDR2 SYGVNS come from the germline V gene. CDR3 length equals 13 residues. V lost 0 bases and J lost 3, with 5 bases in between. CDR3 DNA: TGTGCCAGCAGTGAATACCCGTACACTGAAGCTTTCTTT. Translating gives CASSEYPYTEAFF.

The rearrangement joins TRBV29-1 to TRBJ2-1; no firm D call. V was clipped by 5 bases and J by 4 bases, with 12 bases between them. The CDR3 sequence is 13 residues long. The germline V gene has CDR1 SQVTM and CDR2 ANQGSEA. The CDR3 here is CSVSRNPYNEQFF. The CDR3 DNA is TGCAGCGTTTCCCGCAACCCGTACAATGAGCAGTTCTTC.

The chain recombines TRBV11-1 with TRBJ2-2; TRBD2 agrees at 7 bases. Germline V gene data show CDR1 as SGHAT and CDR2 as FQDESV (reference sequence). The CDR3 is 17 residues long. The junction had 5 bases not matched to a gene; V was cut back by 0 bases and J by 1 base. The DNA for the CDR3 is TGTGCCAGCAGCTTAGCAGCGGGACCCGTGAACACCGGGGAGCTGTTTTTT. Its translation is CASSLAAGPVNTGELFF.

The V gene is TRBV18, the J gene TRBJ1-5; no clear D gene. With 0 bases removed from V and 4 bases from J, the gap between germline ends came to 4 bases. Germline CDR1 KGHSH, CDR2 LQKENI. This CDR3 has 13 residues. CDR3 sequence (DNA): TGTGCCAGCTCACCACCAGAGAATCAGCCCCAGCATTTT. This translates into CASSPPENQPQHF.

V and J are TRBV12-3 or TRBV12-4 and TRBJ2-3; no clear D. Trimming stripped 8 bases from V and 0 bases from J, with 12 bases between. The CDR3 totals 14 residues. For the CDR3, the DNA is TGTGCCAGCTCCGACTCATCTAGCACAGATACGCAGTATTTT. This gives the protein CASSDSSSTDTQYF.

The chain combines TRBV11-3 with TRBJ2-3, with D perhaps given as TRBD1 or TRBD2 (5 bases each). The CDR3 totals 16 residues. Trimming took off 5 bases at V and 2 bases at J, with 17 bases between the two ends. Germline-derived CDR1 and CDR2 are SGHNT and YENEEA. The CDR3 nucleotides read TGTGCCAGCAGCCCGTGGGACGGACCCTACACAGATACGCAGTATTTT. Amino acid sequence: CASSPWDGPYTDTQYF.

The chain has TRBV4-1 and TRBJ1-2; D is unclear. This CDR3 contains 15 residues. CDR1 is MGHRA, CDR2 YSYEKL, per germline. V lost 1 base to trimming and J lost 2 bases, with 11 bases between them. The CDR3 sequence is CASSQVAVLNYGYTF. The CDR3 coding sequence is TGCGCCAGCAGCCAAGTTGCGGTCCTCAACTATGGCTACACCTTC.

J is TRBJ1-1 and V is TRBV6-5, with D maybe TRBD1 (6 bases). Germline values: CDR1 MNHEY, CDR2 SVGAGI. The germline V and J ends were trimmed by 0 bases and 3 bases, with 11 bases remaining between them. There are 15 residues in the CDR3. DNA for the CDR3: TGTGCCAGCAGTTACTCGGACAGTGGGGACACTGAAGCTTTCTTT. This encodes CASSYSDSGDTEAFF.

For the CDR3, the DNA is TGTGCCAGCAGCGTAGGGGCGGGGCCGGGCGCAGATACGCAGTATTTT. Encoded protein: CASSVGAGPGADTQYF. The chain is built from TRBV9 and TRBJ2-3, with a tentative D call TRBD2 (6 bases). CDR1 and CDR2 from the germline V gene are SGDLS and YYNGEE. The CDR3 has 16 amino acids. Trimming shortened V by 0 bases and J by 4 bases, and 15 bases separated the two germline ends.

The J gene is TRBJ1-5, the V gene TRBV20-1; 7 positions agree with TRBD1. The ends lost 2 bases at V and 0 bases at J; junction bases unmatched: 4. Germline V lookup: CDR1 DFQATT, CDR2 SNEGSKA (reference sequence). This CDR3 has 15 residues. In nucleotides, the CDR3 is TGCAGTGCTAGACACGGGACAGTTAGCAATCAGCCCCAGCATTTT. Its protein product is CSARHGTVSNQPQHF.

The CDR3: CASSVNPDRILYGYTF. The CDR3 nucleotides are TGTGCCAGCAGCGTGAACCCGGACAGGATCCTATATGGCTACACCTTC. This chain connects TRBV3-1 to TRBJ1-2, with TRBD1 identical over 7 bases. Germline V gives CDR1 LGHDT, CDR2 YNNKEL (reference sequence). This CDR3 region has 16 residues. J was trimmed by 5 bases and V by 5 bases; bases with no gene match: 14.

This chain uses TRBV3-1 with TRBJ1-6; a weak D match, TRBD1 (5 bases). The CDR3 extends over 15 amino acids. CDR1 is LGHDT and CDR2 is YNNKEL in the germline V gene (reference sequence). With 4 bases removed from V and 14 bases from J, the gap between germline ends came to 21 bases. The CDR3 loop is CASSLRGEFSLALHF. CDR3 nucleotides: TGTGCCAGCAGCCTCCGGGGGGAGTTCTCCTTGGCCCTCCACTTT.

This chain connects TRBV12-3 or TRBV12-4 to TRBJ2-4; 7 bases agree with TRBD2. The CDR3 runs 15 residues. Trimming at V came to 3 bases and at J to 8 bases, leaving 10 bases not matched to a gene. The CDR3 reads CASSLSSGGSDIQYF. In DNA, the CDR3 is TGTGCCAGCAGTTTGTCGTCGGGAGGATCAGACATTCAGTACTTC.

The CDR3 region has the DNA TGCAGCGTTGACTGGCTCGACAATGAGCAGTTCTTC. Its protein is CSVDWLDNEQFF. The V gene is TRBV29-1, the J gene TRBJ2-1; D is ambiguous. Deletions cut 3 bases from V and 5 bases from J, with 8 bases between. The CDR3 length is 12 residues. Looked up from germline, CDR1 is SQVTM and CDR2 is ANQGSEA.

The chain is built from TRBV11-2 and TRBJ1-1, with D possibly TRBD1 on 6 matching bases. In germline, CDR1 is SGHAT, CDR2 FQNNGV. Trimming shortened V by 5 bases and J by 0 bases, and 25 bases separated the two germline ends. The CDR3 has 19 amino acids. CDR3 region: CASSPQPGTSPRMNTEAFF. The CDR3 DNA reads as TGTGCCAGCAGCCCGCAACCCGGGACATCCCCCCGGATGAACACTGAAGCTTTCTTT.